Shown below are 18 T cell receptor beta chains from a single sample sequenced in a study of early T cells in non-severe SARS-CoV-2 infection. In TCRdb, the 5' RACE reads were re-called with MiXCR into one record per CDR3 protein. The data hold approximately 38,000 distinct CDR3 sequences, with roughly 4.7% observed a single time. The source material was whole blood. The receptors originated from an adult who was a healthcare worker with PCR-confirmed SARS-CoV-2 infection or an uninfected control (not recorded which).

By share of the sample, this clonotype is medium-sized. The genes are TRBV15 and TRBJ2-2; D remains ambiguous. Trimming cost V 4 bases and J 7 bases, with 7 bases left between them. Germline-derived CDR1 and CDR2 are LNHNV and YYDKDF (reference sequence). The CDR3 runs to 12 residues. The CDR3 region has the DNA TGTGCCACCAGCACCTGGGGCGGGGAGCTGTTTTTT. It encodes CATSTWGGELFF.

This clonotype was picked up many times. The chain carries TRBV9 and TRBJ2-5, with a possible D match to TRBD2 (7 bases). The V end lost 3 bases, the J end lost 14 bases, and 17 bases lay between the germline ends. CDR1 is SGDLS and CDR2 is YYNGEE in the germline V gene. The CDR3 covers 12 residues. The chain's CDR3 is CASSARGGPVYF. CDR3 DNA: TGTGCCAGCAGCGCGAGGGGGGGGCCCGTATACTTC.

This clonotype was seen a few times. V gene TRBV25-1 combines with J gene TRBJ2-7, with 9 bases fitting TRBD1. This CDR3 has 13 amino acids. Germline V gives CDR1 MGHDK, CDR2 SYGVNS. The ends lost 6 bases at V and 2 bases at J; junction bases unmatched: 2. The CDR3 sequence: CASRTGGTYEQYF. CDR3 nucleotides: TGTGCCAGCAGAACAGGGGGCACCTACGAGCAGTACTTC.

This clonotype was counted a few times. The rearrangement uses TRBV6-1 and TRBJ1-5; D perhaps matches TRBD1 (5 bases). The germline gives CDR1 MNHNS, CDR2 SASEGT. The CDR3 contains 12 residues. V lost 3 bases and J lost 5, with 5 bases in between. The CDR3: CASSEGDQPQHF. The CDR3 DNA sequence: TGTGCCAGCAGTGAGGGGGATCAGCCCCAGCATTTT.

This clonotype was seen repeatedly, ten times or more. As DNA, the CDR3 is TGTGCCAGCAGCCCACGCAGCGGGGGACACAATGAGCAGTTCTTC. As protein: CASSPRSGGHNEQFF. V and J are TRBV4-2 and TRBJ2-1, with 8 bases fitting TRBD2. V was pared by 4 bases and J by 5 bases, with 7 bases of the junction left unmatched. This CDR3 is 15 amino acids long. CDR1 is LGHNA and CDR2 is YNFKEQ in the germline V gene.

This clonotype occurred many times. The chain combines TRBV11-2 with TRBJ2-7; TRBD2 matches at 11 bases. The CDR3 is made up of 15 amino acids. In germline, CDR1 is SGHAT, CDR2 FQNNGV. V shed 5 bases, J shed 2 bases, and the junction held 5 bases outside the gene matches. The CDR3 here is CASSQTSGSAYEQYF. Written as DNA, the CDR3 is TGTGCCAGCAGCCAAACTAGCGGGAGCGCCTACGAGCAGTACTTC.

In its sample, this clonotype was seen many times. V gene TRBV30 combines with J gene TRBJ1-3; D ambiguous. This CDR3 is built from 14 residues. V gave up 5 bases and J gave up 0 bases, with 11 bases separating them. Germline CDR1 is GTSNPN and CDR2 is SVGIG (reference sequence). Here the CDR3 DNA reads TGTGCCTGGGCGCTATTTGGCTCTGGAAACACCATATATTTT. It translates to CAWALFGSGNTIYF.

This clonotype was seen many times. The V call is TRBV4-3, the J call TRBJ1-4; 8 bases line up with TRBD1. The J segment lost 8 bases and the V segment lost 0 bases, leaving 5 bases of the junction unmatched. Germline loops: CDR1 LGHNA, CDR2 YSLEER. The CDR3 length is 15 residues. CDR3: CASSQDRTGNEKLFF. CDR3 nucleotides: TGCGCCAGCAGCCAAGACAGGACAGGGAACGAAAAACTGTTTTTT.

Concerning this clonotype: One base away lies a much larger clone, so this may be a sequencing read error. This sequence joins TRBV5-1 and TRBJ1-2; D remains ambiguous. This CDR3 region has 12 residues. The germline CDR1 and CDR2 sequences are SGHRS and YFSETQ. This CDR3 reads CTSSLDNYGYTF. The CDR3, as DNA: TGCACCAGCAGCTTGGACAACTATGGCTACACCTTC.

The sample holds many counts of this clonotype. The CDR3 sequence is CASSTPGGEQYF. The DNA of the CDR3 is TGTGCCAGCAGCACCCCAGGGGGCGAGCAGTACTTC. The chain has TRBV11-2 and TRBJ2-7; 7 bases agree with TRBD1. Trimming took 5 bases from V and 6 from J; bases not matched to a gene: 4. Germline values: CDR1 SGHAT, CDR2 FQNNGV. The CDR3 sequence is 12 residues long.

This chain joins TRBV7-2 and TRBJ2-7; 7 nucleotides match TRBD2. The CDR3 consists of 13 residues. Per the germline V gene, CDR1 is SGHTA and CDR2 is FQGNSA. J lost 1 base, V lost 5 bases, and 2 bases had no gene match. CDR3 in amino acids: CASSPAGSYEQYF. CDR3 nucleotides: TGTGCCAGCAGCCCAGCGGGATCCTACGAGCAGTACTTC.

This chain connects TRBV20-1 to TRBJ2-1, with 8 bases aligning to TRBD2. Germline lookup yields CDR1 DFQATT and CDR2 SNEGSKA (reference sequence). The CDR3 contains 15 residues. Trimming took 0 bases from V and 7 from J; bases not matched to a gene: 8. CDR3 residues: CSARDPTGGGNEQFF. DNA of the CDR3: TGCAGTGCTAGAGATCCCACTGGCGGGGGGAATGAGCAGTTCTTC.

This clonotype showed up just a few times. The chain is built from TRBV6-6 and TRBJ2-3; TRBD2 aligns across 10 bases. This CDR3 comprises 15 residues. J was trimmed by 4 bases and V by 6 bases; bases with no gene match: 7. CDR1 is MNHNY and CDR2 is SVGAGI in the germline V gene (reference sequence). CDR3 residues: CASSLSGGRPDTQYF. The CDR3 DNA reads as TGTGCCAGCAGCCTTAGCGGGGGGCGGCCAGATACGCAGTATTTT.

A few counts support this clonotype. V and J are TRBV29-1 and TRBJ1-4, with D possibly TRBD1 on 5 matching bases. The CDR3 is 15 amino acids. Trimming removed 3 bases at V and 5 bases at J, with 16 bases between. Germline V gene sequence: CDR1 SQVTM, CDR2 ANQGSEA. The CDR3 sequence: CSVEGQSWVNEKLFF. The DNA for the CDR3 is TGCAGCGTTGAGGGGCAGTCCTGGGTCAATGAAAAACTGTTTTTT.

This clonotype was counted a few times. The chain links TRBV5-1 to TRBJ2-7; D is perhaps TRBD1 or TRBD2 (5 bases each). The V end lost 1 base, the J end lost 4 bases, and 15 bases lay between the germline ends. This CDR3 spans 15 amino acids. Germline V gives CDR1 SGHRS, CDR2 YFSETQ. The CDR3 nucleotides are TGCGCCAGCAGCTTGCCAGGGACGGAGGCGTACGAGCAGTACTTC. Translation gives CASSLPGTEAYEQYF.

A few counts support this clonotype. This chain joins TRBV19 and TRBJ2-4; D may be TRBD1 (6 bases). This CDR3 comprises 15 residues. Trimming pared 11 bases from V and 0 bases from J, leaving 17 bases between. Germline loops: CDR1 LNHDA, CDR2 SQIVND (reference sequence). The CDR3 DNA reads TGTGCCCCTGACCCCCAGGGGTTAGCCAAAAACATTCAGTACTTC. Translated: CAPDPQGLAKNIQYF.

This clonotype appeared many times. This chain joins TRBV6-1 and TRBJ1-5; D is ambiguous. CDR3 length: 13 amino acids. Germline assignment: CDR1 MNHNS and CDR2 SASEGT. Trimming stripped 2 bases from V and 2 bases from J, with 4 bases between. Here the CDR3 reads CASSEQGNQPQHF. CDR3 bases: TGTGCCAGCAGTGAACAGGGCAATCAGCCCCAGCATTTT.

This clonotype was seen many times. This chain's CDR3 is CASSWDRYEQYF. CDR3 DNA: TGCGCCAGCAGCTGGGACAGGTACGAGCAGTACTTC. The rearrangement uses TRBV5-1 and TRBJ2-7; TRBD1 aligns across 8 bases. The CDR3 is 12 residues long. Losses at the gene ends were 3 bases for V and 4 bases for J; bases not matched to a gene: 0. From germline, CDR1 is SGHRS and CDR2 YFSETQ.